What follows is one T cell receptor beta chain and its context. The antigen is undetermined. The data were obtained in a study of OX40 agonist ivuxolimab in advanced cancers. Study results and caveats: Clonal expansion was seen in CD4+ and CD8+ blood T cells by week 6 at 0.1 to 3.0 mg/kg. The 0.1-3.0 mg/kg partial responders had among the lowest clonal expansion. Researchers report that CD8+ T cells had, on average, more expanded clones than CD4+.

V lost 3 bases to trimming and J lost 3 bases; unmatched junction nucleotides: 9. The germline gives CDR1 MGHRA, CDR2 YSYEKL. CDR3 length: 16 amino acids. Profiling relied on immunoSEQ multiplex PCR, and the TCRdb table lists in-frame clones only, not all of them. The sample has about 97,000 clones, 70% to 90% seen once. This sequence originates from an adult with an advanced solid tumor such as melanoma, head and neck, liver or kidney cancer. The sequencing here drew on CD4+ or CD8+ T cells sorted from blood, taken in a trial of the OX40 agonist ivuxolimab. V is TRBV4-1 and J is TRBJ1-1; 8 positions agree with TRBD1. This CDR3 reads CASSHSGQAGDTEAFF. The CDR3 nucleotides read TGCGCCAGCAGCCACTCGGGACAGGCAGGGGACACTGAAGCTTTCTTT.